This passage covers 10 T cell receptor beta chains from one sample sequenced in a study of response to subunit inactivated influenza vaccine. In TCRdb, the RT-PCR reads were re-called with MiXCR into one record per CDR3 protein. Of about 540,000 distinct CDR3 sequences listed, under 30% were seen once; the top ten hold 2.5% to 3.5%. These same records also appear under a second study, on T cells expressing NK-cell markers. That work states: In generating TCR beta cDNA, 5'RACE template switching with UMIs was used.

The sequencing used CD4+ T cells sorted from PBMCs, collected about 11 days after vaccination. The receptors originated from a middle-aged man who received an inactivated influenza vaccine.

There are a few counts of this clonotype. V usage is TRBV5-5 and J usage is TRBJ1-1; no clear D. Germline lookup yields CDR1 SGHKS and CDR2 YYEKEE (reference sequence). Deletions cut 5 bases from V and 3 bases from J, with 11 bases between. The CDR3 is made up of 13 amino acids. The CDR3 reads CASSIGPDTEAFF. CDR3 DNA sequence: TGTGCCAGCAGTATTGGACCGGACACTGAAGCTTTCTTT.

This clonotype was recorded at least ten times. This chain connects TRBV7-9 to TRBJ2-7; 14 nucleotides agree with TRBD2. CDR1 SEHNR and CDR2 FQNEAQ come from the germline V gene (reference sequence). V gave up 4 bases and J gave up 4 bases; unmatched junction bases: 3. CDR3 length: 15 residues. CDR3 DNA sequence: TGTGCCAGCAGCTGGGGGACTAGCGGGAGTTACGAGCAGTACTTC. Translation gives CASSWGTSGSYEQYF.

This clonotype was counted only a few times. The chain couples TRBV10-2 to TRBJ1-1; D is unclear. CDR3 size: 13 residues. The V gene lost 0 bases and the J gene lost 6 bases, with 8 bases spanning the gap. Germline values: CDR1 WSHSY, CDR2 SAAADI. This CDR3 reads CASSESGGSEAFF. As DNA, the CDR3 is TGCGCCAGCAGTGAGTCTGGAGGGTCTGAAGCTTTCTTT.

The genes are TRBV5-5 and TRBJ2-1; D gene ambiguous. Germline V gene data show CDR1 as SGHKS and CDR2 as YYEKEE (reference sequence). Trimming took 4 bases from V and 3 from J, leaving 20 bases between them. The CDR3 is 17 residues long. The CDR3 region is CASSKPTVNRGYNEQFF. The CDR3, as DNA: TGTGCCAGCAGCAAACCCACAGTAAATCGTGGCTACAATGAGCAGTTCTTC.

The V gene is TRBV25-1, the J gene TRBJ1-1; D may be TRBD1 (6 bases). Per germline, CDR1 MGHDK and CDR2 SYGVNS. This CDR3 has 18 residues. V lost 6 bases to trimming and J lost 0 bases, with 23 bases between them. CDR3 bases: TGTGCCAGCAGCCCCGCGATTGGGGGGCAAAGGGTGAACACTGAAGCTTTCTTT. Encoded protein: CASSPAIGGQRVNTEAFF.

This chain links TRBV4-1 with TRBJ1-5; D gene unclear. V gave up 4 bases and J gave up 5 bases, with 9 bases separating them. Germline V gene sequence: CDR1 MGHRA, CDR2 YSYEKL. CDR3 size: 13 residues. In DNA form, the CDR3 reads TGCGCCAGCAGCCGGACCTCTTATCAGCCCCAGCATTTT. Its protein product is CASSRTSYQPQHF.

The CDR3 sequence is CASRDYRGPSTDTQYF. The DNA for the CDR3 is TGTGCCAGCAGGGATTACAGGGGGCCTAGCACAGATACGCAGTATTTT. This chain uses TRBV6-1 with TRBJ2-3; 9 bases fit TRBD1. Trimming cost V 6 bases and J 0 bases; bases outside gene matches: 7. Germline V gene lookup returns CDR1 MNHNS and CDR2 SASEGT. This CDR3 has 16 residues.

The chain recombines TRBV9 with TRBJ2-3; D not resolved. V shed 3 bases and J shed 5 bases, with 16 bases lying between them. The CDR3 contains 15 residues. Germline V gives CDR1 SGDLS, CDR2 YYNGEE. CDR3 nucleotides: TGTGCCAGCAGCGCGGTCAGTAGAGAGCGAGATACGCAGTATTTT. Residues: CASSAVSRERDTQYF. Together with reference TRBV9 and TRBJ2-3, the CDR3 gives the full variable domain: DSGVTQTPKHLITATGQRVTLRCSPRSGDLSVYWYQQSLDQGLQFLIQYYNGEERAKGNILERFSAQQFPDLHSELNLSSLELGDSALYFCASSAVSRERDTQYFGPGTRLTVL.

The gene calls are TRBV19 and TRBJ1-5; no clear D. Germline CDR1 is LNHDA and CDR2 is SQIVND (reference sequence). The V end lost 4 bases, the J end lost 6 bases, and 10 bases lay between the germline ends. CDR3 length: 13 amino acids. The DNA of the CDR3 is TGTGCCAGTAGTACAGTAATCGGTCAGCCCCAGCATTTT. This translates into CASSTVIGQPQHF.

V and J are TRBV5-1 and TRBJ2-1, with 9 bases that match TRBD1. Germline CDR1 SGHRS, CDR2 YFSETQ. The CDR3 consists of 15 residues. J was trimmed by 8 bases and V by 4 bases; bases with no gene match: 10. CDR3 protein: CASSETGTGKDEQFF. The DNA of the CDR3 is TGCGCCAGCAGCGAAACGGGGACAGGGAAGGATGAGCAGTTCTTC.